Detailed here is one T cell receptor (beta chain). This entry belongs to a study of blood T cell repertoires in COVID-19. Overall study: Acute and convalescent COVID-19 specimens originated in the United States, Italy and Spain. Nucleic acid was either cDNA or gDNA, and it came from T cells, B-cell-depleted T cells, or PBMCs.

Germline values: CDR1 SGDLS, CDR2 YYNGEE. J gave up 2 bases and V 2 bases, and 4 bases lay outside the gene matches. CDR3 length equals 15 residues. Only in-frame clones appear in the TCRdb table, and some are missing; sequencing was by immunoSEQ multiplex PCR. In the table there are over 110,000 clones, more than 70% of which are singletons. This receptor was identified in a man aged 35 to 55 with acute COVID-19. The chain carries TRBV9 and TRBJ2-3, with TRBD2 matching 8 bases. Sequences were obtained from PBMCs or T cells enriched from blood (not recorded which). The CDR3 DNA is TGTGCCAGCAGCGTTAGCGGGGTCCCCACAGATACGCAGTATTTT. Its translation: CASSVSGVPTDTQYF.